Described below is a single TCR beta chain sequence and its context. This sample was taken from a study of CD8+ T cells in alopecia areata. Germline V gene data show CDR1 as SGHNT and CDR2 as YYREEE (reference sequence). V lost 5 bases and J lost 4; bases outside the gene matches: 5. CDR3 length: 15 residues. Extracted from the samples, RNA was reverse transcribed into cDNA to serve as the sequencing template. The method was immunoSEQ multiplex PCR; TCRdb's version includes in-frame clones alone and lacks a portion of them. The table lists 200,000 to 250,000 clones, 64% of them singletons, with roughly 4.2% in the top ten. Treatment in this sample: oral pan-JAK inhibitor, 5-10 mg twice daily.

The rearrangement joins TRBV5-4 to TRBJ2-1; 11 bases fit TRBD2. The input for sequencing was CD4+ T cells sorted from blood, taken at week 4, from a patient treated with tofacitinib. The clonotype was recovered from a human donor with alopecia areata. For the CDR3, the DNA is TGTGCCAGCAGTTCTACTAGCGGGGGATACAATGAGCAGTTCTTC. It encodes CASSSTSGGYNEQFF. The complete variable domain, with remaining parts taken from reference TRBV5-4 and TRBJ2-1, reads ETGVTQSPTHLIKTRGQQVTLRCSSQSGHNTVSWYQQALGQGPQFIFQYYREEENGRGNFPPRFSGLQFPNYSSELNVNALELDDSALYLCASSSTSGGYNEQFFGPGTRLTVL.